This TCR beta chain is from a study of cytomegalovirus exposure and HLA in healthy donors. The study, taken as a whole, reports: Several V segments, TRBV6-2 and TRBV6-3 among them, could not be told apart and were dropped. When a later analysis was performed, an Asian-associated ancestry cluster reportedly had fewer N-insertions than the approximately 700-donor mean.

Remarks on this clone: Its antigen is undetermined.

Both 60 Vbeta primers and 13 Jbeta primers went into the PCR. As originally analysed: As a later analysis found, there were 70 million to 100 million unique TCR beta chains, of which 8.5 million to 14 million were shared. Only in-frame clones appear in the TCRdb table, and some are missing; sequencing was by immunoSEQ multiplex PCR. V, J and clone size derive from that table, while D and trimming were established from the DNA sequence. The sample lists around 130,000 clones; over 70% were seen once. The CDR3 spans 12 residues. Germline CDR1 SGHNT, CDR2 YYREEE (reference sequence). Deletions cut 0 bases from V and 6 bases from J, with 5 bases between.

The clonotype comes from a woman aged 40 to 50 in good health and CMV-seronegative. Sequencing was performed on PBMCs. J is TRBJ2-3 and V is TRBV5-4; D remains unclear. The CDR3 DNA sequence: TGTGCCAGCAGCTTGGCTAGGGATACGCAGTATTTT. This translates into CASSLARDTQYF.